The entry that follows covers one T cell receptor beta chain sequence. What it recognizes is unknown. Through a sample-barcoded 5' primer and a J-beta primer mix, a second PCR was run for about 6 to 11 cycles. A single record per CDR3 protein comes from TCRdb applying MiXCR to the 5' RACE reads. The sample records hundreds of thousands of distinct CDR3 sequences, around a quarter being singletons. This specimen comes from a study of blood T cells in healthy people across ages. Study-wide findings and caveats: Investigators treated diversity estimates from one million T cells as underestimates.

Germline CDR1 is SNHLY and CDR2 is FYNNEI. The CDR3 has 16 residues. V shed 2 bases, J shed 5 bases, and the junction held 7 bases outside the gene matches. This sample also appeared in a second study, on T cells of mothers and their children. Per that study: From each mother came over 9 million TCR beta CDR3 reads, and from each child came about 3 million. With unrelated pairs as the comparison, related mother-child pairs had a slightly higher overlap that was not significant.

The sample consisted of blood. The origin of this receptor is a boy between 5 and 17 years old in good health. The V call is TRBV2, the J call TRBJ2-1; TRBD2 aligns across 9 bases. CDR3 protein: CASSETGLALNNEQFF. The DNA of the CDR3 is TGTGCCAGCAGTGAAACCGGACTAGCGCTTAACAATGAGCAGTTCTTC.